This T cell receptor (gamma chain) stems from a study of intestinal T cells in coeliac disease (dated by TCRdb to the early 2020s). For the study in its entirety: In the TRG cohort, coeliac patients were much younger than controls, with a mean age of roughly 15 years compared with about 56 years. The TCR-delta (TRD) cohort comprised duodenal biopsies from approximately eleven coeliac disease patients and approximately eleven non-coeliac controls. Duodenal biopsies from 30 to 40 coeliac disease patients and fewer than 25 non-coeliac controls were included in a second, larger TCR-gamma (TRG) cohort. What the work shows at the level of the full study, not this receptor alone: TRD kmer-based clustering correctly classified all 22 biopsies in training, with a reported leave-one-out accuracy of around 93%. Repeated CDR3 amino acid sequences could not be distinguished from PCR duplicates in the analysis. FFPE-derived DNA was found to be relatively degraded, and loss of a proportion of TCR sequences in each sample was likely caused by this degradation. Coeliac and control groups differed significantly in age, although an age-split analysis did not yield significant classification. Clustering based on TRG put most of the roughly 54 biopsies (approximately 94%) in the right class, and the reported leave-one-out accuracy was about 87%.

On this clone: Its antigen is currently not known. Nothing much larger sits one base from this clone, and base qualities are not available.

The method behind the library was multiplex PCR. Sequencing used an Ion Torrent PGM. TRG repertoires were amplified from around 200 ng of biopsy DNA with the LymphoTrack kit, in which Illumina adapters are carried by the primers. TRG amplicons were cleaned up with AMPure XP beads, measured on a 2100 Bioanalyzer, and combined in equimolar amounts. Sequencing of TRG libraries was performed on an Ion PGM instrument. In the paper's pipeline: Reads in which more than 10% of nucleotides fell below the per-patient third-quartile quality score were removed with FastX. IMGT/HighV-QUEST was used to align the reads, assigning V, D and J genes, identifying CDR3 regions and assessing functionality. Sequences were converted to amino acids, and every sequence predicted to be non-functional was removed. CDR3s were split into kmers, with and without positional annotation; kmer frequencies underwent PCA, and samples were clustered using all 1023 combinations of PCs 1-10. Leave-one-out cross-validation was used to validate the classification, with parameters re-optimised on the remaining samples in each round. Shannon diversity was calculated using the vegan R package from repeated random subsamples equal to the lowest read count. TCRdb reanalyzed the public reads with the CATT caller, and identical DNA sequences were merged afterwards. None of the V and J calls come from the authors' own analysis; TCRdb made them. Across this sample there are about a thousand gamma-chain clones, with about half seen only once. The ten top clones hold 9.5% to 13% of the sample.

Sequences EGSNGY (CDR1) and YDSYNSKV (CDR2) are obtained from the germline V gene. Including the terminal cysteine and phenylalanine, the CDR3 comprises 15 residues. Only the CDR3 DNA stays, 45 bases, in frame from base 1. The V end gives up 0 bases and the J end 4 bases, leaving 5 bases in the junction not matched to a gene. Genomic DNA was extracted with the QIAamp DNA FFPE tissue kit from ten 5-um FFPE scrolls per case. To test whether coeliac disease could be classified from the TCR repertoire, the study used duodenal biopsies that were formalin-fixed paraffin-embedded, fully anonymised, and surplus to diagnostic needs.

The receptor comes from a human donor with celiac disease. The sample consisted of a duodenal biopsy. This sequence uses TRGV2 and TRGJP2. The CDR3 in this case is CATWDGALSDWIKTF. The DNA is TGTGCCACCTGGGACGGGGCCCTTAGTGATTGGATCAAGACGTTT.